The 7 T cell receptor beta chains given below trace back to one sample, sequenced in a study of blood T cell repertoires in COVID-19. The table came from immunoSEQ multiplex PCR; TCRdb's copy has only in-frame clones and leaves some out. This sample has some 89,000 clones; just under 90% occur once, and the top ten carry about 16%. The sample consisted of peripheral blood. The source is a human donor in a cohort sampled during active COVID-19.

This clone turned up a few times. The chain recombines TRBV4-1 with TRBJ2-7; TRBD2 might be the D (6 bases). CDR1 MGHRA and CDR2 YSYEKL come from the germline V gene. The CDR3 extends over 17 amino acids. Trimming removed 3 bases from V and 0 bases from J, with 18 bases in between. CDR3 loop: CASSQGGPSRSSYEQYF. The CDR3 DNA reads TGCGCCAGCAGCCAGGGGGGTCCTAGCCGGAGCTCCTACGAGCAGTACTTC.

The chain couples TRBV28 to TRBJ2-5, with 9 bases fitting TRBD2. CDR1 MDHEN and CDR2 SYDVKM come from the germline V gene. This CDR3 has 16 residues. V lost 2 bases, J lost 6 bases, and 10 bases stayed unmatched. The CDR3 DNA reads TGTGCCAGCAGTTTAGGGAGCGGGAGGCTCGGGAAGACCCAGTACTTC. Protein sequence: CASSLGSGRLGKTQYF.

This sequence joins TRBV19 and TRBJ1-6; tentatively, D is TRBD1 (5 bases). Germline CDR1 LNHDA, CDR2 SQIVND (reference sequence). V was trimmed by 5 bases and J by 7 bases, leaving 9 bases between them. The CDR3 spans 13 residues. CDR3 protein: CASSPGGNSPLHF. The CDR3 coding sequence is TGTGCCAGTAGTCCCGGGGGAAATTCACCCCTCCACTTT.

This rearrangement joins TRBV5-1 to TRBJ2-5; D is possibly TRBD1 (6 bases). V lost 4 bases and J lost 0, with 10 bases in between. This CDR3 comprises 14 residues. Per the germline V gene, CDR1 is SGHRS and CDR2 is YFSETQ. This CDR3 reads CASSEGTNQETQYF. For the CDR3, the DNA is TGCGCCAGCAGCGAAGGGACAAACCAAGAGACCCAGTACTTC.

The rearrangement joins TRBV30 to TRBJ1-5; D possibly corresponds to TRBD1 (5 bases). This CDR3 spans 13 amino acids. Germline loops: CDR1 GTSNPN, CDR2 SVGIG (reference sequence). V was pared by 2 bases and J by 11 bases, with 16 bases between. CDR3 protein: CAWSSGPPASQHF. The CDR3 DNA follows: TGTGCCTGGAGTTCAGGGCCCCCAGCGTCCCAGCATTTT. The variable domain in full, completed from reference TRBV30 and TRBJ1-5, reads SQTIHQWPATLVQPVGSPLSLECTVEGTSNPNLYWYRQAAGRGLQLLFYSVGIGQISSEVPQNLSASRPQDRQFILSSKKLLLSDSGFYLCAWSSGPPASQHFGDGTRLSIL.

This chain uses TRBV5-8 with TRBJ1-2; 7 nucleotides line up with TRBD1. Germline assignment: CDR1 SGHTS and CDR2 YDEGEE. With V trimmed by 0 bases and J by 4 bases, 6 bases remained unmatched. This CDR3 region has 15 residues. CDR3 in DNA: TGTGCCAGCAGCTTGGAAGCAGGGGGGAGCTATGGCTACACCTTC. Its translation: CASSLEAGGSYGYTF.

This chain uses TRBV18 with TRBJ1-2, with 9 bases fitting TRBD1. Germline V CDR1 and CDR2: KGHSH, LQKENI. J was trimmed by 2 bases and V by 4 bases; bases with no gene match: 8. This CDR3 has 16 residues. CDR3 coding DNA: TGTGCCAGCTCACGGGGACAGGGTTTGCAGAACTATGGCTACACCTTC. This sequence encodes CASSRGQGLQNYGYTF. The full variable domain, in which reference TRBV18 and TRBJ1-2 provide the parts outside the CDR3, is NAGVMQNPRHLVRRRGQEARLRCSPMKGHSHVYWYRQLPEEGLKFMVYLQKENIIDESGMPKERFSAEFPKEGPSILRIQQVVRGDSAAYFCASSRGQGLQNYGYTFGSGTRLTVV.